This T cell receptor (beta chain) was profiled in a study of glioma-infiltrating T cells. Using RNA template, CDR3s of TCR alpha and beta were amplified with iRepertoire arm-PCR. Tissue mRNA or PBMC total RNA, roughly 85-450 ng, went into one-step reverse transcription and amplification. TCRdb re-derived calls from the multiplex PCR reads in MiXCR, one entry per CDR3 protein. The sample has under 200,000 distinct CDR3 sequences, roughly a third seen once. This clonotype was detected ten times or more. Its antigen is currently unknown. Study findings and constraints: Only very few CDR3 sequences appeared in both tissue and blood. Gliomas, especially low-grade, showed above-expected tissue-blood divergence; non-neoplastic patients showed below.

Sequenced material: glioma tissue, nonneoplastic brain tissue, or PBMCs (not recorded which). The receptor's source is a human donor with low-grade glioma or glioblastoma, undergoing nonglioma brain surgery, or in good health (not recorded which).

The CDR3 region has the DNA TGTGCCAGCAGTTACGGTCGGTCAGAATCCTACGAGCAGTACTTC. Protein: CASSYGRSESYEQYF. The rearrangement links TRBV6-2 or TRBV6-3 to TRBJ2-7; no reliable D call. Germline assignment: CDR1 MNHEY and CDR2 SVGEGT. With 2 bases removed from V and 1 base from J, the gap between germline ends came to 12 bases. The CDR3 extends over 15 amino acids.